The T cell receptor (beta chain) under discussion was sequenced for a study of T cell repertoires in cytomegalovirus infection. TCRdb re-analysed the reads in MiXCR, keeping a single row per CDR3 protein. Of under 150,000 distinct CDR3 sequences listed, roughly a quarter were seen once; the top ten hold around 32%. Concerning this clonotype itself: The antigen is undetermined.

Trimming took 8 bases from V and 9 from J, leaving 23 bases between them. CDR1 and CDR2 from the germline V gene are MDHEN and SYDVKM. The CDR3 totals 16 residues. The genes are TRBV28 and TRBJ1-6, with D possibly being TRBD1 (6 bases). The sequenced sample consisted of PBMCs, sequenced either directly or after in vitro stimulation (not recorded which). This clonotype was obtained from a human donor in good health (CMV status not recorded). Some clones in this sample may be carry-over from other donors' samples. The CDR3 bases are TGTGCCAGCTTTAAAGGGGGAGGGGGTGGCGGTTCACCCCTCCACTTT. Amino acid sequence: CASFKGGGGGGSPLHF. The whole variable domain, remainder taken from reference TRBV28 and TRBJ1-6, is DVKVTQSSRYLVKRTGEKVFLECVQDMDHENMFWYRQDPGLGLRLIYFSYDVKMKEKGDIPEGYSVSREKKERFSLILESASTNQTSMYLCASFKGGGGGGSPLHFGNGTRLTVT.